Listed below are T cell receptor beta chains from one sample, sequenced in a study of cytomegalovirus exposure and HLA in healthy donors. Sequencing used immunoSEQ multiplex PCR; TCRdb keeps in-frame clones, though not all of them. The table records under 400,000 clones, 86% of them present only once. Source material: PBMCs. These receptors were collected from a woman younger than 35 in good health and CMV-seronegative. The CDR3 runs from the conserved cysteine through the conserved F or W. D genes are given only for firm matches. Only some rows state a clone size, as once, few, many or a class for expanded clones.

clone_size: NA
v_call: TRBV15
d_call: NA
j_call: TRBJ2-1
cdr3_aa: CATSREAGLWGEQFF
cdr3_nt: TGTGCCACCAGCAGAGAGGCGGGGCTTTGGGGTGAGCAGTTCTTC

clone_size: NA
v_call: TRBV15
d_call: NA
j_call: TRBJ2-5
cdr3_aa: CATSRVIREPSETQYF
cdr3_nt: TGTGCCACCAGCAGAGTGATACGGGAACCCTCAGAGACCCAGTACTTC

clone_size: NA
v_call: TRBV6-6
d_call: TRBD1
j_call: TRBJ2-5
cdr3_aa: CASSRTGQQETQYF
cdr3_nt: TGTGCCAGCTCCAGGACAGGCCAACAAGAGACCCAGTACTTC

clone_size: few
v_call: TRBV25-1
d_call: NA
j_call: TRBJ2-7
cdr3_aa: CASGERHGAYEQYF
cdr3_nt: TGTGCCAGCGGGGAGAGGCACGGGGCCTACGAGCAGTACTTC

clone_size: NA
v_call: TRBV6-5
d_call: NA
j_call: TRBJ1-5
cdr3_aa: CASSQTGFSYQPQHF
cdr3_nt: TGTGCCAGCAGTCAGACAGGATTTAGTTATCAGCCCCAGCATTTT

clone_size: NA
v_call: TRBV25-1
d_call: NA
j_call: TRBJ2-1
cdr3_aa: CASSEFWHEQFF
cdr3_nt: TGTGCCAGCAGTGAATTTTGGCATGAGCAGTTCTTC

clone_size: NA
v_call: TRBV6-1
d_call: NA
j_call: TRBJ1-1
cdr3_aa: CASSEQDYTEAFF
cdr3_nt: TGTGCCAGCAGTGAACAGGACTACACTGAAGCTTTCTTT

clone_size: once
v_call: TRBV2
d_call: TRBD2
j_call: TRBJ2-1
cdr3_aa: CASDATLAGINEQFF
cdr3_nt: TGTGCCAGCGACGCGACACTAGCGGGGATCAATGAGCAGTTCTTC

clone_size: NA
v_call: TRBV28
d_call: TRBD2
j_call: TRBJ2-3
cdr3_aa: CASSFLSTSGSTDTQYF
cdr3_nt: TGTGCCAGCAGTTTCCTTTCGACTAGCGGGTCCACAGATACGCAGTATTTT

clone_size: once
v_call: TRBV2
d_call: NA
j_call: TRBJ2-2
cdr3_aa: CASGSNTGELFF
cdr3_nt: TGTGCCAGCGGGAGTAACACCGGGGAGCTGTTTTTT

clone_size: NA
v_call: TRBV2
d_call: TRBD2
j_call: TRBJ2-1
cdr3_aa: CASSEASGAYNEQFF
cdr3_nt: TGTGCCAGCAGTGAAGCTAGCGGGGCATACAATGAGCAGTTCTTC

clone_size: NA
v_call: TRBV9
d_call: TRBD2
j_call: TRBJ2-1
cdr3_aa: CASSPGLAGRYARNNEQFF
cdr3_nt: TGTGCCAGCAGTCCGGGACTAGCGGGCCGATACGCACGAAACAATGAGCAGTTCTTC

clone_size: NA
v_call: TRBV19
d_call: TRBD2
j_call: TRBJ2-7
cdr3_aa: CASSTQLAGGRNEQYF
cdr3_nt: TGTGCCAGTAGTACCCAACTAGCGGGGGGGCGGAACGAGCAGTACTTC

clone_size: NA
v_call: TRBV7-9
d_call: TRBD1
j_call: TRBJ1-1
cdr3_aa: CASSLVSSGQGIFEAFF
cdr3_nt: TGTGCCAGCAGCTTAGTCTCTTCCGGACAGGGGATTTTTGAAGCTTTCTTT

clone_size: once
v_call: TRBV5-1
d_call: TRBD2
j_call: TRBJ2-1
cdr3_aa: CASSLRGVSGTNYNEQFF
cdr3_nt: TGCGCCAGCAGCTTGCGGGGGGTGAGCGGGACTAACTACAATGAGCAGTTCTTC

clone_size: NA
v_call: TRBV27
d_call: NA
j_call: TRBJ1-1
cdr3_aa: CASSLTVNTEAFF
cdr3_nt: TGTGCCAGCAGCTTAACAGTGAACACTGAAGCTTTCTTT

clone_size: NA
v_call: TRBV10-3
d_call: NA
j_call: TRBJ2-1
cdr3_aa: CAILGGGVDEQFF
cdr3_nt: TGTGCCATCTTAGGAGGGGGGGTCGATGAGCAGTTCTTC

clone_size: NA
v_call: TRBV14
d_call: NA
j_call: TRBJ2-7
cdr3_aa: CASSPYTGHRLEQYF
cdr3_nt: TGTGCCAGCAGCCCATACACGGGACACCGCCTCGAGCAGTACTTC

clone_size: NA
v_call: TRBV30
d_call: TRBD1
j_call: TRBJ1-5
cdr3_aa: CAWGDRFNQPQHF
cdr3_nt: TGTGCCTGGGGGGACAGGTTCAATCAGCCCCAGCATTTT

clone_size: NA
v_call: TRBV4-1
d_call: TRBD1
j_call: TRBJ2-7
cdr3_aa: CASSHSGQGAYEQYF
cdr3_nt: TGCGCCAGCAGCCATTCCGGACAGGGGGCCTACGAGCAGTACTTC

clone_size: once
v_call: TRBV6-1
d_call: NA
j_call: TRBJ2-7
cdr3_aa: CASSDRVSYEQYF
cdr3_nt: TGTGCCAGCAGTGACAGGGTCTCCTACGAGCAGTACTTC

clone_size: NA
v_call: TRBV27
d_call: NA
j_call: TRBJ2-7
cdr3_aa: CASSVGSSYEQYF
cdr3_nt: TGTGCCAGCAGTGTCGGGAGTTCATACGAGCAGTACTTC

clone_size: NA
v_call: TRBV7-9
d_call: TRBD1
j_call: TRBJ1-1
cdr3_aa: CASSPPGGTEAFF
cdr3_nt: TGTGCCAGCAGCCCCCCAGGGGGCACTGAAGCTTTCTTT

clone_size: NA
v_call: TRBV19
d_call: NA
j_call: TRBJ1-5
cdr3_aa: CASDRPSNGGNQPQHF
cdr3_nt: TGTGCCAGTGACAGGCCTTCTAATGGGGGCAATCAGCCCCAGCATTTT

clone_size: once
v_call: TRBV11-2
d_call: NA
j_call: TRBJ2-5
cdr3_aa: CASSLVAGEETQYF
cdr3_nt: TGTGCCAGCAGCTTAGTGGCGGGCGAGGAGACCCAGTACTTC

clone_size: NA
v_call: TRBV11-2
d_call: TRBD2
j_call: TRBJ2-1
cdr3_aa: CATGGGGRGYEQFF
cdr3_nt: TGTGCCACCGGGGGTGGCGGGAGGGGGTATGAGCAGTTCTTC

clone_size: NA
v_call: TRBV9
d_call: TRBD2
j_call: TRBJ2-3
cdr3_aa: CASSVALAGPGTDTQYF
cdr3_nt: TGTGCCAGCAGCGTAGCGCTAGCGGGGCCCGGCACAGATACGCAGTATTTT

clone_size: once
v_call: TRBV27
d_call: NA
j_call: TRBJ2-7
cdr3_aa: CASSSRQDSYEQYF
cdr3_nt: TGTGCCAGCAGTTCCCGACAGGATTCCTACGAGCAGTACTTC

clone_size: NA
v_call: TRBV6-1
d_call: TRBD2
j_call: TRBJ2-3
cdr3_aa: CASSVSPGGTDTQYF
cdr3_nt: TGTGCCAGCAGTGTCAGCCCCGGGGGGACAGATACGCAGTATTTT

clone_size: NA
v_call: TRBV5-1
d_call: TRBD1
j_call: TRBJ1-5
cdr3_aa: CASSPSTGTQPQHF
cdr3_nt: TGCGCCAGCAGCCCATCGACAGGGACGCAGCCCCAGCATTTT

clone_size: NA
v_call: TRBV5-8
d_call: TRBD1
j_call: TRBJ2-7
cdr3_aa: CASSRDRVREEQYF
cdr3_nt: TGTGCCAGCAGCCGGGACAGGGTAAGAGAGGAGCAGTACTTC